This T cell receptor beta chain was obtained from a study of technical replicates of blood from a handful of donors. Germline CDR1 SGDLS, CDR2 YYNGEE. The length of the CDR3 is 16 residues. J gave up 5 bases and V 3 bases, and 10 bases lay outside the gene matches. Assay: immunoSEQ multiplex PCR; the TCRdb copy retains only in-frame clones and omits some. In the table there are tens of thousands of clones, less than 98% of which are singletons. The sequence was obtained from a human donor in good health. The chain couples TRBV9 to TRBJ2-3, with TRBD2 matching over 9 bases. Input material: T cells isolated from PBMCs. The CDR3 region is CASSALVSAGGDTQYF. In DNA, the CDR3 is TGTGCCAGCAGCGCCCTAGTATCAGCGGGAGGAGATACGCAGTATTTT.